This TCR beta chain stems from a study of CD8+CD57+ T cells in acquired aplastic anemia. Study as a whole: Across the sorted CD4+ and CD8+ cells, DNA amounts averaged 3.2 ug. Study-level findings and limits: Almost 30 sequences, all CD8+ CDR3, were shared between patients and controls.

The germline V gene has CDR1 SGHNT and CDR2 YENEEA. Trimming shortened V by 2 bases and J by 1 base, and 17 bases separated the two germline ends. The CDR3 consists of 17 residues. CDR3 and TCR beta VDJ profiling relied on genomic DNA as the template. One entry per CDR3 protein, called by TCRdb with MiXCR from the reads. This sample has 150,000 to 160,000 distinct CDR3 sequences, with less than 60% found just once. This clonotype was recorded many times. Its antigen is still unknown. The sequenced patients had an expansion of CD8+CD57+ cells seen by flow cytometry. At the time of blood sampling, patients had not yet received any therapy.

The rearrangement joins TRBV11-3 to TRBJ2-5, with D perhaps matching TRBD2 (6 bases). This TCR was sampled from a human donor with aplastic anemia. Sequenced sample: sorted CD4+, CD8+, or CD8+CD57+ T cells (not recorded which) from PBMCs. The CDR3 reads CASSLSGVGGTQETQYF. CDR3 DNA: TGTGCCAGCAGCTTAAGTGGCGTGGGGGGAACCCAAGAGACCCAGTACTTC.